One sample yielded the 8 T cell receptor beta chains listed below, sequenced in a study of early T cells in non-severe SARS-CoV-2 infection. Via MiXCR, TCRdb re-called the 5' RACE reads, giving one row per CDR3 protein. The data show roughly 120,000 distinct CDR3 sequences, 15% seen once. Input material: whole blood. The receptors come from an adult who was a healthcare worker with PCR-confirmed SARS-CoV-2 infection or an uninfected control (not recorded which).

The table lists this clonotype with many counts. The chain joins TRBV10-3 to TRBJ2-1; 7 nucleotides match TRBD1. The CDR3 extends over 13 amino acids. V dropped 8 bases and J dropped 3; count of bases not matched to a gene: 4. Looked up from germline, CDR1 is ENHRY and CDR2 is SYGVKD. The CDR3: CAIERQGYNEQFF. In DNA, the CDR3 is TGTGCCATCGAACGACAGGGCTACAATGAGCAGTTCTTC.

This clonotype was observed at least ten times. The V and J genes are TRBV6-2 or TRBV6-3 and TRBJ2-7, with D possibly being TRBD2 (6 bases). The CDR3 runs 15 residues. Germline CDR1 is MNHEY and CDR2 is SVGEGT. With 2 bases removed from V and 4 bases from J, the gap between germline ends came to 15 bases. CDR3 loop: CASSYGTGVRYEQYF. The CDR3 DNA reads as TGTGCCAGCAGTTACGGCACGGGAGTGAGGTACGAGCAGTACTTC.

The chain's CDR3 is CASSYGTGGYEQYF. CDR3 sequence (DNA): TGTGCCAGCAGTTATGGGACAGGGGGTTATGAGCAGTACTTC. The genes are TRBV6-6 and TRBJ2-7; 11 nucleotides align to TRBD1. The CDR3 has 14 residues. Trimming removed 3 bases from V and 7 bases from J; junction bases left unmatched: 5. Germline CDR1 MNHNY, CDR2 SVGAGI (reference sequence).

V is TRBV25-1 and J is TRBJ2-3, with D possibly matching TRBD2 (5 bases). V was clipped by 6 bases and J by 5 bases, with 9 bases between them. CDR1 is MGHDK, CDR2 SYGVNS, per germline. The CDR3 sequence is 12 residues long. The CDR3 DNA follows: TGTGCCAGCAGGGACCGGGGAGATACGCAGTATTTT. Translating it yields CASRDRGDTQYF.

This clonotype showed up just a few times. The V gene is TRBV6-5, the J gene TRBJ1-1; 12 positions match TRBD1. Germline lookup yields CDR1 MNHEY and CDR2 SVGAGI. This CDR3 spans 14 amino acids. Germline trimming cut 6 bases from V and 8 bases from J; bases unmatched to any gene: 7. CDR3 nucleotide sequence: TGTGCCAGCAGGGGGACAGGGGGCGCTTCGGAAGCTTTCTTT. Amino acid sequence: CASRGTGGASEAFF.

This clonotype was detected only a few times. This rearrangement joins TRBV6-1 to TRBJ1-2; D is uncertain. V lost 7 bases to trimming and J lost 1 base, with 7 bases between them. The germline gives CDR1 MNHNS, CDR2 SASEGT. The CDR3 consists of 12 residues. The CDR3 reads CASTGVNYGYTF. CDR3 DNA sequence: TGTGCCAGCACGGGCGTTAACTATGGCTACACCTTC.

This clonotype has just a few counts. The CDR3 sequence is CASGLTSNEQFF. The CDR3 DNA follows: TGTGCTAGTGGTCTCACTAGCAATGAGCAGTTCTTC. J is TRBJ2-1 and V is TRBV12-5; D possibly corresponds to TRBD2 (5 bases). CDR3 length: 12 amino acids. V was cut by 5 bases and J by 6 bases, with 8 bases left in between. From germline, CDR1 is LGHNT and CDR2 FRNRAP.

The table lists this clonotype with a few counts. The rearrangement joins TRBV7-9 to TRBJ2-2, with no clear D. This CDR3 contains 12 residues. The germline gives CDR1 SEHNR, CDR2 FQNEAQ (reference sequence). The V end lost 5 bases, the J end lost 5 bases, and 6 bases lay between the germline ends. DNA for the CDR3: TGTGCCAGCAGCATACAAACCGGGGAGCTGTTTTTT. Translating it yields CASSIQTGELFF.